This paragraph reports one TCR beta chain. At least ten counts were recorded for this clone. Its antigen remains unidentified. No quality values exist for individual bases; no much larger clone is one base distant. The data belong to a study of T cell responses to AZD1222 COVID-19 vaccine (dated by TCRdb to about 2021). About the full investigation: TCR sequencing covered over 230 trial participants: 207 given two doses of AZD1222 and around 26 given two doses of MenACWY control vaccine. Trial participants were enrolled by age into subgroups of 18-55, 56-69 and 70-plus years, and roughly 160, 29 and 62 TCR-sequenced participants, respectively, were included in these subgroups. General study outcomes and caveats: Because no day 14 peak-response samples were available, repertoires were characterized only after the peak T cell response. A significant rise in spike-specific TCR breadth and depth was observed after two AZD1222 doses relative to day 0 and relative to MenACWY recipients. The 56-69-year group was small, and its depth increase did not reach significance, likely because of low power. Reportedly, almost half of the unique spike-specific TCRs recognized epitopes lying outside the regions that are mutated in the B.1.351 and B.1.1.7 variants. The whole spike protein was spanned by vaccine-associated CD4 TCRs, and dominant responses were seen in regions 160-218 and 743-854. Participants were mostly white British, with more females than males. The authors suggested clonal diversity may have been underestimated. Conclusions about previously exposed vaccinees were limited because only six AZD1222 recipients were SARS-CoV-2 seropositive at baseline.

The germline V gene provides CDR1 MGHRA and CDR2 YSYEKL. Ends trimmed: V by 5 bases, J by 3 bases; bases unmatched to a gene: 21. The CDR3 measures 19 amino acids from cysteine to phenylalanine. Just the 57-base CDR3 DNA is kept, in frame starting at base 1. The CDR3 regions of human TCRbeta chains were analyzed by immunosequencing. In the paper's pipeline: Repertoire TCRs were matched against a reference library of SARS-CoV-2-specific TCRs generated with the MIRA antigen-specificity platform. Breadth was defined as the fraction of unique TCRs that were SARS-CoV-2-associated, and depth was defined as the fraction of total T cells that were SARS-CoV-2-associated. Using the MIRA data, every spike-specific TCR was mapped to the spike region that the TCR reacted to and assigned to either a CD4 or a CD8 class. Log10-transformed breadth and depth values were compared by one-way ANOVA with Sidak's multiple comparisons tests. Not all clones reach the TCRdb copy of this immuneACCESS table, which keeps in-frame sequences only. Checked studies attribute under half of the gap to unresolved V genes and leave the rest unexplained. That table gives V, J and clone size, and the DNA gave D and trimming. This sample gives roughly 120,000 clones in total; about 88% of them show up just once. The top ten hold roughly 20% of the sample.

Read against the paper, the sample's time point label means: baseline before first vaccination. The intended sense of this specimen's treatment or condition label: meningococcal conjugate vaccine given as trial control. Samples from vaccinated people were obtained from the UK trials COV001 and COV002, which included a single-blind randomized controlled phase 2/3 trial of AZD1222 (ChAdOx1 nCoV-19) in healthy adults. Trial participant PBMC samples were collected at day 0 and day 28 after the second dose for TCRbeta chain sequencing. The sequence joins TRBV4-1 to TRBJ1-1; 7 central nucleotides agree with TRBD1. The specimen was peripheral blood, collected on day 0 of MenACWY control vaccination. This clonotype was sampled from an adult in good health. The DNA is TGCGCCAGCAGCGAACGGTTCCTCAAGACAGGGACTCAGGACACTGAAGCTTTCTTT. Translated, this is CASSERFLKTGTQDTEAFF.